This record covers a single T cell receptor beta chain. Antigen: not known. This record comes from a study of cytomegalovirus exposure and HLA in healthy donors. General observations from the study: Within the data, a cluster of highly shared sequence variants was likely a sequencing artifact. Researchers counted 164 TCR beta chains as cytomegalovirus-associated. Analysis was carried out at a later point, and it linked a missense DCLRE1C variant to TCR beta V- and J-gene trimming.

The V gene's germline CDR1 is MNHEY and CDR2 SVGAGI. The V and J ends lost 5 bases and 4 bases respectively, with 11 bases between them. The CDR3 extends over 14 amino acids. 60 Vbeta and 13 Jbeta primers were used in PCR. Sequenced by immunoSEQ multiplex PCR; TCRdb stores in-frame clones only, minus some. Here the sample spans more than 110,000 clones, 60% to 80% being singletons. Sequences were obtained from PBMCs. The V gene is TRBV6-5, the J gene TRBJ1-4; a possible D gene is TRBD1 (6 bases). This clonotype originated in a male donor in good health and CMV-seronegative. CDR3 residues: CASSRTAINEKLFF. The CDR3 DNA is TGTGCCAGCAGTCGGACAGCAATTAATGAAAAACTGTTTTTT.